This T cell receptor beta chain was captured by sequencing in a study of tissue T cells after allogeneic stem cell transplantation. The CDR3 extends over 15 amino acids. Germline V gene data show CDR1 as SGHRS and CDR2 as YFSETQ. Trimming at V came to 4 bases and at J to 2 bases, leaving 6 bases not matched to a gene. The study, taken as a whole, reports: Anatomically similar tissues had similar TCR repertoires within each patient. Few T cell clones were shared across patients, but motif clusters showed tissue-specific shared signatures.

Produced via immunoSEQ multiplex PCR; TCRdb's table is partial and in-frame only. In the table there are about 9,700 clones, around 64% of which are singletons. This clone occurred once. The antigen is undetermined. The sequencing here drew on tissue from the ileum, taken at autopsy. This TCR derives from a woman between 18 and 50 years old with breast cancer. The chain has TRBV5-1 and TRBJ2-1; the match to TRBD1 covers 7 bases. The CDR3 DNA reads TGCGCCAGCAGCAGGACAGGAGGCCCCTACAATGAGCAGTTCTTC. It translates to CASSRTGGPYNEQFF.